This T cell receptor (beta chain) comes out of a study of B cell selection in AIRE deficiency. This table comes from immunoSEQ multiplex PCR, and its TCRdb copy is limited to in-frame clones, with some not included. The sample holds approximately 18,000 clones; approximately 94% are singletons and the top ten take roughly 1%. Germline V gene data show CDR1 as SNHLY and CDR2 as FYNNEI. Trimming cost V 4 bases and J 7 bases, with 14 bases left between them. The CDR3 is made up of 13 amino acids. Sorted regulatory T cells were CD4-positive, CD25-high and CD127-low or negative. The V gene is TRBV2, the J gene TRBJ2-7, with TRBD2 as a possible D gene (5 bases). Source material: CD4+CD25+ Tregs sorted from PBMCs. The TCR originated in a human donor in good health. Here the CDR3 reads CASSGATRGEQYF. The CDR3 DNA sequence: TGTGCCAGCAGTGGGGCTACCAGAGGGGAGCAGTACTTC.